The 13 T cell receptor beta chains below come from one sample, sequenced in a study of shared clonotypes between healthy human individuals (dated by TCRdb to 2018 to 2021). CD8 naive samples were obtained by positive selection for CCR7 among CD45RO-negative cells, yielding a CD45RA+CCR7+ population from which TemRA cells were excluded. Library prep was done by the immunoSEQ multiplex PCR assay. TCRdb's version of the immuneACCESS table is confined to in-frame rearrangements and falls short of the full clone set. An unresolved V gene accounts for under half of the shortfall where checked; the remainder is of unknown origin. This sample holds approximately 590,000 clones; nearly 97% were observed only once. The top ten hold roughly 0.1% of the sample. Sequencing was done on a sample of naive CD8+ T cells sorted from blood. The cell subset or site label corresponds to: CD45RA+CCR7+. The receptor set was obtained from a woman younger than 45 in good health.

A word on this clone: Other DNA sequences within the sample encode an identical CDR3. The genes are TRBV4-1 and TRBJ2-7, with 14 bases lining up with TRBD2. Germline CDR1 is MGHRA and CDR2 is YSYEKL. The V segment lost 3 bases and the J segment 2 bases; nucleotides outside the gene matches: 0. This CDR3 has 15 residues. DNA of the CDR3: TGCGCCAGCAGCCAGGGACTAGCGGGGGCCTACGAGCAGTACTTC. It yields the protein CASSQGLAGAYEQYF.

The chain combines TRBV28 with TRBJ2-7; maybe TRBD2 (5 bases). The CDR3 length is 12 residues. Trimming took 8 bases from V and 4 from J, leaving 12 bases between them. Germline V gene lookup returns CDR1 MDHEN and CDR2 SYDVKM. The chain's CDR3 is CASGEWAYEQYF. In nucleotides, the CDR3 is TGTGCCAGCGGGGAGTGGGCGTACGAGCAGTACTTC.

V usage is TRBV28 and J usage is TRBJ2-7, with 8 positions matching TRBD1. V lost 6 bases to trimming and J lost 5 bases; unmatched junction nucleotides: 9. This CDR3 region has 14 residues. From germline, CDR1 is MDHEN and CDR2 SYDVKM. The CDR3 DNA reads TGTGCCAGCAGCCCCTGGACAGGGATCCACGAGCAGTACTTC. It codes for CASSPWTGIHEQYF.

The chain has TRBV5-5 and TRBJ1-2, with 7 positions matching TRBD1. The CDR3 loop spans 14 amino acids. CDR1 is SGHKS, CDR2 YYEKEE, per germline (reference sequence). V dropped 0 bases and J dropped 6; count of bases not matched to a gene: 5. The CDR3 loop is CASSLVGQADGYTF. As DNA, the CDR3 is TGTGCCAGCAGCTTGGTTGGACAGGCGGATGGCTACACCTTC.

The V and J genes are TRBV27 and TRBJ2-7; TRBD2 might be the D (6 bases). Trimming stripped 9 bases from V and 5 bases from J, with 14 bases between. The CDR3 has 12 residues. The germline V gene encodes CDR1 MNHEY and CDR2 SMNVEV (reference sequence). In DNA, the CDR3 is TGTGCCAGGAACGGGCAGCGGGACGAGCAGTACTTC. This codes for CARNGQRDEQYF.

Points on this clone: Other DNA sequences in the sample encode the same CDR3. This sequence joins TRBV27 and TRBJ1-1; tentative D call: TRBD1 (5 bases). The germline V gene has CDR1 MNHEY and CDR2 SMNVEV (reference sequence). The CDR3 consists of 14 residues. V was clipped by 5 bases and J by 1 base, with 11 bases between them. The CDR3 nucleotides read TGTGCCAGCAGTCCCCTAGGGGAGAACACTGAAGCTTTCTTT. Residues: CASSPLGENTEAFF.

This chain's CDR3 is CASSIETSGSLSYNEQFF. CDR3 in DNA: TGTGCCAGTAGTATAGAGACTAGCGGGAGTCTCTCCTACAATGAGCAGTTCTTC. V and J are TRBV19 and TRBJ2-1, with 12 bases matching TRBD2. After removal of 0 bases from V and 0 bases from J, the junction contained 3 bases not matched to a gene. The CDR3 has 18 amino acids. CDR1 and CDR2 (germline): LNHDA, SQIVND (reference sequence).

The CDR3 sequence is CASSEWTGGNWAFF. CDR3 coding DNA: TGCGCCAGCAGTGAGTGGACAGGGGGCAATTGGGCTTTCTTT. V is TRBV10-2 and J is TRBJ1-1, with TRBD1 matching 11 bases. The V segment lost 1 base and the J segment 11 bases; nucleotides outside the gene matches: 6. Germline CDR1 reads WSHSY; CDR2 reads SAAADI. The CDR3 extends over 14 amino acids.

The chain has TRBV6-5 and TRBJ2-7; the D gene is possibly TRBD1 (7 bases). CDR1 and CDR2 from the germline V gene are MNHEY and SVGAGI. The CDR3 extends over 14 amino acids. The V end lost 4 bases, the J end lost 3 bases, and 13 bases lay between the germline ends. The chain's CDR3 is CASSSRGESYEQYF. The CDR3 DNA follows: TGTGCCAGCAGTTCCAGGGGGGAGAGCTACGAGCAGTACTTC.

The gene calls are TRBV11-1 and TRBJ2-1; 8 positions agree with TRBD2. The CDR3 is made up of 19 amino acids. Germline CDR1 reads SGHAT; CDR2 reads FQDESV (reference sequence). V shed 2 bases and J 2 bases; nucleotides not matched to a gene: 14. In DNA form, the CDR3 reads TGTGCCAGCAGCTTATCCACGGGACTAGGGCTATATCCCTACAATGAGCAGTTCTTC. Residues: CASSLSTGLGLYPYNEQFF.

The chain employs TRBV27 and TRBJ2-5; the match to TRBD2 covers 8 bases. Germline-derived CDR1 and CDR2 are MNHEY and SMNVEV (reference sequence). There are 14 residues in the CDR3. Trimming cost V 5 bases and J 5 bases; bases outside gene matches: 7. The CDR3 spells CASSPPGGTETQYF. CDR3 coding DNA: TGTGCCAGCAGTCCCCCGGGGGGGACGGAGACCCAGTACTTC.

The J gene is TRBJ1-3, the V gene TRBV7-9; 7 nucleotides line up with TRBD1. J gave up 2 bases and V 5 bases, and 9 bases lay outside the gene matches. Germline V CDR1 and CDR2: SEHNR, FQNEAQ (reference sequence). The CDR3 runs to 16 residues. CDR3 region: CASSRSEGAAGNTIYF. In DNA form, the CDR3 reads TGTGCCAGCAGCCGATCGGAGGGGGCGGCTGGAAACACCATATATTTT.

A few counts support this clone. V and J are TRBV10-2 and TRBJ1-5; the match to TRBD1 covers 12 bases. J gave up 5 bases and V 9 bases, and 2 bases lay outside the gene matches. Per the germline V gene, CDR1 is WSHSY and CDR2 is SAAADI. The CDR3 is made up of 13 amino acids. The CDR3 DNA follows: TGCGCCAGTGGGACAGGGGGCCATCAGCCCCAGCATTTT. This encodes CASGTGGHQPQHF.